The source of this TCR beta chain is a study of Ad26.COV2.S vaccination and SARS-CoV-2 variants. Study-level information: Enrollment placed the donor in the COV1001 Ad26.COV2.S trial arm.

The CDR3 spans 13 residues. Germline V gene data show CDR1 as LGHDT and CDR2 as YNNKEL (reference sequence). Between the trimmed V and J ends, which lost 1 base and 9 bases, there was a span of 12 bases. The data were produced by immunoSEQ multiplex PCR, yet TCRdb's version contains in-frame clones alone and is incomplete. Among roughly 500,000 clones listed, roughly 89% were seen once. Noted treatment: 19 received Ad26.COV2.S at low or high dose, single or two shots; 5 received placebo; per-sample allocation not given. Sampling happened 63 days after the first vaccine or placebo injection. Participants' vaccine, an Ad26 vector, delivered Wuhan-strain SARS-CoV-2 spike.

This clonotype originated in a person between 18 and 60 years old who received the Ad26.COV2.S COVID-19 vaccine or a placebo. Sequenced here: peripheral blood, sampled in a trial of Ad26.COV2.S vaccine versus placebo. The chain joins TRBV3-1 (or the pseudogene TRBV3-2) to TRBJ2-5; weak D call: TRBD2 (6 bases). The CDR3 DNA is TGTGCCAGCAGCCAAGCTTCCCCGGGGGCCCAGTACTTC. Translation gives CASSQASPGAQYF.